This entry features one T cell receptor (beta chain) sequence. Its antigen is currently not known. No base quality information exists; no much larger clone differs at one position. The data belong to a study of T cells in lung cancer brain metastases (dated by TCRdb to 2017 to 2018). Study-wide context: Of the approximately 22 patients, over 15 had a history of tobacco use, with a median of 40 pack-years. About 90% of the 20 patients received no interval therapy between primary and metastasis resection. The primary and brain metastasis specimens were acquired a median of approximately 51 weeks apart. TCR beta CDR3 repertoires were compared between fully resected primary non-small cell lung cancers and paired brain metastases. The cohort comprised 20 patients contributing 40 specimens, one primary lung lesion and one brain metastasis each. Patients had a median age at first diagnosis of 55 to 70 years, with roughly 9 males and eleven to twelve females. DNA integrity number averaged about 3.8 in both primary and metastatic specimens, with no significant difference between sites.

Resection was performed in the patients for synchronous oligometastatic disease or for delayed recurrence of a solitary brain metastasis. To avoid including cancers other than NSCLC, any patient with a history of multiple malignancies was excluded. Tumor areas were macrodissected from about 5 deparaffinized 10 um unstained sections under guidance from marked H&E slides. All specimens were formalin-fixed and paraffin-embedded (FFPE). The AllPrep DNA/RNA FFPE Kit was used for extraction of genomic DNA. Between roughly 2.24 and 5.5 ug genomic DNA was input per sample, with paired samples receiving equal DNA input. TCR beta libraries were constructed in two PCR steps with the immunoSEQ hsTCRbeta Kit, which uses multiplexed V and J gene primers. Pooled libraries with positive and negative controls were sequenced on an Illumina MiSeq using a 100-cycle paired-end protocol. Turning to the authors' computational methods: The immunoSEQ vendor processed the raw data into normalized, annotated TCR beta repertoire reports. Richness was defined as unique clones by nucleotide sequence, and total richness was extrapolated with the iChao1 and Efron-Thisted estimators. Pielou's evenness, Simpson's index, top-ten clone proportional abundance, and Morisita overlap index were used to characterize and compare paired lesions. The source is immuneACCESS, and TCRdb retained only in-frame sequences with V and J called. Part of the clones is not carried over; for the studies checked, unresolved V genes explain less than half of this, and the remainder is unexplained. V, J and clone size are those of that table, while D and trimming were read from the DNA. The sample records about 6,000 clones, over 65% of which are singletons. The ten top clones hold 6% to 8% of the sample.

Overall study results and their limits: The study could not control for the effects of preoperative corticosteroids on T cell infiltration in brain metastases. Compared with their paired primaries, brain metastases had significantly fewer unique productive clones (median about 1,600 versus 5,000). DNA fragmentation in the FFPE samples may have kept the complete infiltrating T cell repertoire from being retrieved. A significantly larger repertoire fraction was made up by the ten most abundant clones in brain metastases than in primaries, which was suggestive of clonal expansion. Most clones were lesion-specific, with limited overlap between paired lesions (mean Morisita index approximately 0.24).

Unmatched junction bases come to 6, with V trimmed by 4 bases and J by 4 bases. Sequences SGDLS (CDR1) and YYNGEE (CDR2) are obtained from the germline V gene. The CDR3 starts with the cysteine, ends with the phenylalanine, and has 15 residues. The read is trimmed to its CDR3 DNA, 45 bases read in frame from base 1. The chain links TRBV9 with TRBJ2-3; 10 bases in the junction line up with TRBD1. The sample consisted of tumor tissue from a brain metastasis. The cell subset or site label corresponds to: paired resected brain metastasis. The sequence came from a man aged 45-65 years with non-small cell lung cancer that had spread to the brain. The nucleotides are TGTGCCAGCAGCCAAGCAGGGACAGGGGCAGATACGCAGTATTTT. Its translation reads: CASSQAGTGADTQYF.